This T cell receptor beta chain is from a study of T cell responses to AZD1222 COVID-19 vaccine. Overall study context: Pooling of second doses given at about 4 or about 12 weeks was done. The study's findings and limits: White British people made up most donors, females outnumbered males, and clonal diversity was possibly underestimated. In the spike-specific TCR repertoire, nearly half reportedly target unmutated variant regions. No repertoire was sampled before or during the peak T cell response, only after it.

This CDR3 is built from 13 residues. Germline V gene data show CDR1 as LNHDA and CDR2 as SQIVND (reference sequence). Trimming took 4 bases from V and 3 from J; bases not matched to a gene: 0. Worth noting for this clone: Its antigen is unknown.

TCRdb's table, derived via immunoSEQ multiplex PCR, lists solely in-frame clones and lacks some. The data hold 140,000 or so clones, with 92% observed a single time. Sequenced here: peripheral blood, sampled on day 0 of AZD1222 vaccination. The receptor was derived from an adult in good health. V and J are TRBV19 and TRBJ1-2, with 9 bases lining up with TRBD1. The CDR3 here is CASSRTGDYGYTF. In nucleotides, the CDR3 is TGTGCCAGTAGTAGGACAGGGGACTATGGCTACACCTTC.